This T cell receptor beta chain stems from a study of early stage breast cancer tumors. Germline V gene data show CDR1 as GTSNPN and CDR2 as SVGIG (reference sequence). This CDR3 has 12 amino acids. Trimming took 0 bases from V and 7 from J, leaving 9 bases between them. Assay used: immunoSEQ multiplex PCR; TCRdb lists only in-frame clones, some missing. The table has 9,000 to 10,000 clones, around 60% seen once. Sequencing used breast tumor tissue. The receptor comes from a person aged 55-75 years with breast cancer. This chain joins TRBV30 and TRBJ1-2; D remains unclear. The CDR3 here is CAWSVRLRGYTF. The CDR3 coding sequence is TGTGCCTGGAGTGTACGACTTCGTGGCTACACCTTC.